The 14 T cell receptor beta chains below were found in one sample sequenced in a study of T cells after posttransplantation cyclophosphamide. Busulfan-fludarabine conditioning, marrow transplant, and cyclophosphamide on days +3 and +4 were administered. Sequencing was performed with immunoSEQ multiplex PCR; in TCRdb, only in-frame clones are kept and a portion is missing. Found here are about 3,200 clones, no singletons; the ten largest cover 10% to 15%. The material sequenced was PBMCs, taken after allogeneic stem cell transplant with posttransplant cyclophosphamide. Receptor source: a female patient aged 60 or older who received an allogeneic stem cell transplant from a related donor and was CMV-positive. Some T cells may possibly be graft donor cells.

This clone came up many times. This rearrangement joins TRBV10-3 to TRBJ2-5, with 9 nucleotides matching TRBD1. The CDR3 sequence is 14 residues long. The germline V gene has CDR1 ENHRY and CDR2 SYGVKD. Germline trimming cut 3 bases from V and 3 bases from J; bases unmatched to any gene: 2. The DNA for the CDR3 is TGTGCCATCAGTGAAGGACAGGGGAAAGAGACCCAGTACTTC. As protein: CAISEGQGKETQYF.

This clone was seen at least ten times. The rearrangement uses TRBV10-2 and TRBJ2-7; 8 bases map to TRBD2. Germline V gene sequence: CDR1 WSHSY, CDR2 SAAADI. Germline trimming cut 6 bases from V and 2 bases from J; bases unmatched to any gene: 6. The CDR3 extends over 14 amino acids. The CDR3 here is CASRRAGAPYEQYF. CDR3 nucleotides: TGCGCCAGCAGACGAGCGGGGGCCCCCTACGAGCAGTACTTC.

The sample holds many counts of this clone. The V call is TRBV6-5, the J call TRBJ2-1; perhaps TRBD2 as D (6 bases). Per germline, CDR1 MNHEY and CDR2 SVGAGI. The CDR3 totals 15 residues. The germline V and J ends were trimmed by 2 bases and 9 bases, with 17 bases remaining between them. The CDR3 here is CASSYRGSGGAEQFF. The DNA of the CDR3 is TGTGCCAGCAGTTACCGGGGTAGCGGTGGAGCTGAGCAGTTCTTC.

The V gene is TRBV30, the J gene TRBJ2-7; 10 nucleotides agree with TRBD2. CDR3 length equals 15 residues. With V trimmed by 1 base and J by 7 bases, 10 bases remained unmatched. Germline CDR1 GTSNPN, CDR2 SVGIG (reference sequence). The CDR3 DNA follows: TGTGCCTGGAGTGCCTTTACTAGCGGGATAGAAGAGCAGTACTTC. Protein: CAWSAFTSGIEEQYF.

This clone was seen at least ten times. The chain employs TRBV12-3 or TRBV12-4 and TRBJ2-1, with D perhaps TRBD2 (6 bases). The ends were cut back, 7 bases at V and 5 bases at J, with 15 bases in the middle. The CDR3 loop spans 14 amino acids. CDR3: CASKNLGGDNEQFF. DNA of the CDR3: TGTGCCAGCAAAAACTTGGGGGGAGACAATGAGCAGTTCTTC.

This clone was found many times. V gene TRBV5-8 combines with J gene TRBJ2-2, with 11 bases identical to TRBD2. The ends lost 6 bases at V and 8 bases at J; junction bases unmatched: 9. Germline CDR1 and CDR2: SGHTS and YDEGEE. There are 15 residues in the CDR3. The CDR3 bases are TGTGCCAGCATCCAACTAGCGGGGGTATCAGGGGAGCTGTTTTTT. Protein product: CASIQLAGVSGELFF.

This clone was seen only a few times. DNA of the CDR3: TGCGCCAGCAGCCAGTTAATACGTAGGGACAGGGATTATGGCTACACCTTC. The encoded protein is CASSQLIRRDRDYGYTF. This chain uses TRBV4-1 with TRBJ1-2; 9 bases line up with TRBD1. The CDR3 has 17 amino acids. The germline gives CDR1 MGHRA, CDR2 YSYEKL. V shed 3 bases, J shed 5 bases, and the junction held 13 bases outside the gene matches.

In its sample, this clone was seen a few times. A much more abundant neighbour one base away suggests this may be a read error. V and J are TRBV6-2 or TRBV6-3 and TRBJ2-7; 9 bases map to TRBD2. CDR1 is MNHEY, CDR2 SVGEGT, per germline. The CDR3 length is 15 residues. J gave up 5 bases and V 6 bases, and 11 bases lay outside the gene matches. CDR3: CASRYLRASGDEQYF. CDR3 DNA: TGTGCCAGCAGGTACCTCCGGGCTAGCGGGGACGAGCAGTACTTC.

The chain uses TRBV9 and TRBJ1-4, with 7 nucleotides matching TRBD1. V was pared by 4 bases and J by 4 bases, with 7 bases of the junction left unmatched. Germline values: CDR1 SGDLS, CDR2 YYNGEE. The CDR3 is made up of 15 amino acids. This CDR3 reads CASSPRDRINEKLFF. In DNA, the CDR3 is TGTGCCAGCAGCCCACGGGACAGAATTAATGAAAAACTGTTTTTT.

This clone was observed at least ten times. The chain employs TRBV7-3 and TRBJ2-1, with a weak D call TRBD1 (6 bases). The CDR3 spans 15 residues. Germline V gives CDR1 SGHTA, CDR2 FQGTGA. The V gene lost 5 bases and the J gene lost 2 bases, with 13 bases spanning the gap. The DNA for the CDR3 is TGTGCCAGCAGCAAAGACAGGAACACCTACAATGAGCAGTTCTTC. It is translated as CASSKDRNTYNEQFF.

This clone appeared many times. CDR3: CASSWGTAYGYTF. The CDR3 bases are TGTGCCAGCAGCTGGGGGACAGCGTATGGCTACACCTTC. The chain uses TRBV5-6 and TRBJ1-2; 7 bases fit TRBD1. The CDR3 is made up of 13 amino acids. V lost 3 bases and J lost 5; bases outside the gene matches: 4. Per the germline V gene, CDR1 is SGHDT and CDR2 is YYEEEE.

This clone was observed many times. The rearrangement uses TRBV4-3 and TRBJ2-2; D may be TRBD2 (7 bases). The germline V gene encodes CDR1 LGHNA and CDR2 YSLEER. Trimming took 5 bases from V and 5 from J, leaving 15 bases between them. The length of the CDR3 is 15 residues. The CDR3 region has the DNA TGCGCCAGCAGCTGGGGGGGGGCAGGGACCGGGGAGCTGTTTTTT. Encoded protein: CASSWGGAGTGELFF.

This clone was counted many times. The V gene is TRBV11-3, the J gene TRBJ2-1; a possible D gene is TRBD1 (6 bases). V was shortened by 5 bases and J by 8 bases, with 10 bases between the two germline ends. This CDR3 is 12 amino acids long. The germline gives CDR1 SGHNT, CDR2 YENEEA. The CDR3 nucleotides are TGTGCCAGCAGCCGTAGGACAGATGAGCAGTTCTTC. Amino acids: CASSRRTDEQFF.

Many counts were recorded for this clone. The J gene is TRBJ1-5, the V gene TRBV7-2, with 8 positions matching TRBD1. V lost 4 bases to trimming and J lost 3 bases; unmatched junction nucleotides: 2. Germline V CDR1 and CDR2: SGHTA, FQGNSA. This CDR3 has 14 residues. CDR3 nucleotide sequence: TGTGCCAGCAGCTCGGGACAGGTCAATCAGCCCCAGCATTTT. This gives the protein CASSSGQVNQPQHF. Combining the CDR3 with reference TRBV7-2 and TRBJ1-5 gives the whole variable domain GAGVSQSPSNKVTEKGKDVELRCDPISGHTALYWYRQSLGQGLEFLIYFQGNSAPDKSGLPSDRFSAERTGGSVSTLTIQRTQQEDSAVYLCASSSGQVNQPQHFGDGTRLSIL.